The text below deals with one T cell receptor beta chain. This record comes from a study of blood T cell repertoires in COVID-19. As for the study in general: Sites in the United States, Italy and Spain provided acute and convalescent COVID-19 samples.

CDR1 is SGHNT and CDR2 is YYREEE in the germline V gene (reference sequence). CDR3 length: 15 residues. V was pared by 4 bases and J by 4 bases, with 18 bases between. Produced via immunoSEQ multiplex PCR; TCRdb's table is partial and in-frame only. The data contain around 330,000 clones, about 92% of them singletons. Participants were aged about 18 to 100 years from around 25 US areas. Participant-reported clinical history was the basis for cohort assignment. The sequencing sample was made of PBMCs or T cells enriched from blood (not recorded which). The rearrangement joins TRBV5-4 to TRBJ2-7, with a tentative D call TRBD2 (7 bases). The receptor was isolated from a man aged 55 to 69 who had recovered from COVID-19. The CDR3 sequence is CASSMGGGHQYEQYF. DNA of the CDR3: TGTGCCAGCAGCATGGGGGGGGGACACCAATACGAGCAGTACTTC.